This T cell receptor (beta chain) came from a study of T cells after yellow fever vaccination. Study results and limitations: Subsequent booster samples again held most clones from primary vaccination (more than 95% CD4, just under 90% CD8).

The V gene lost 0 bases and the J gene lost 8 bases, with 10 bases spanning the gap. The germline V gene has CDR1 MGHDK and CDR2 SYGVNS. The CDR3 totals 14 residues. In TCRdb, the 5' RACE reads were re-called with MiXCR into one record per CDR3 protein. Of 300,000 to 400,000 distinct CDR3 sequences listed, 8% to 10% are singletons. This clonotype was found a few times. The antigen is not known. The V call is TRBV25-1, the J call TRBJ1-4; D is uncertain. This TCR derives from a man between 18 and 29 years old who received the YFV17D yellow fever vaccine. Sequencing was performed on PBMCs, taken on the day of the first yellow fever vaccination. The CDR3 DNA sequence: TGTGCCAGCAGTGAATACAGGCCCTCAGAAAAACTGTTTTTT. As protein: CASSEYRPSEKLFF.